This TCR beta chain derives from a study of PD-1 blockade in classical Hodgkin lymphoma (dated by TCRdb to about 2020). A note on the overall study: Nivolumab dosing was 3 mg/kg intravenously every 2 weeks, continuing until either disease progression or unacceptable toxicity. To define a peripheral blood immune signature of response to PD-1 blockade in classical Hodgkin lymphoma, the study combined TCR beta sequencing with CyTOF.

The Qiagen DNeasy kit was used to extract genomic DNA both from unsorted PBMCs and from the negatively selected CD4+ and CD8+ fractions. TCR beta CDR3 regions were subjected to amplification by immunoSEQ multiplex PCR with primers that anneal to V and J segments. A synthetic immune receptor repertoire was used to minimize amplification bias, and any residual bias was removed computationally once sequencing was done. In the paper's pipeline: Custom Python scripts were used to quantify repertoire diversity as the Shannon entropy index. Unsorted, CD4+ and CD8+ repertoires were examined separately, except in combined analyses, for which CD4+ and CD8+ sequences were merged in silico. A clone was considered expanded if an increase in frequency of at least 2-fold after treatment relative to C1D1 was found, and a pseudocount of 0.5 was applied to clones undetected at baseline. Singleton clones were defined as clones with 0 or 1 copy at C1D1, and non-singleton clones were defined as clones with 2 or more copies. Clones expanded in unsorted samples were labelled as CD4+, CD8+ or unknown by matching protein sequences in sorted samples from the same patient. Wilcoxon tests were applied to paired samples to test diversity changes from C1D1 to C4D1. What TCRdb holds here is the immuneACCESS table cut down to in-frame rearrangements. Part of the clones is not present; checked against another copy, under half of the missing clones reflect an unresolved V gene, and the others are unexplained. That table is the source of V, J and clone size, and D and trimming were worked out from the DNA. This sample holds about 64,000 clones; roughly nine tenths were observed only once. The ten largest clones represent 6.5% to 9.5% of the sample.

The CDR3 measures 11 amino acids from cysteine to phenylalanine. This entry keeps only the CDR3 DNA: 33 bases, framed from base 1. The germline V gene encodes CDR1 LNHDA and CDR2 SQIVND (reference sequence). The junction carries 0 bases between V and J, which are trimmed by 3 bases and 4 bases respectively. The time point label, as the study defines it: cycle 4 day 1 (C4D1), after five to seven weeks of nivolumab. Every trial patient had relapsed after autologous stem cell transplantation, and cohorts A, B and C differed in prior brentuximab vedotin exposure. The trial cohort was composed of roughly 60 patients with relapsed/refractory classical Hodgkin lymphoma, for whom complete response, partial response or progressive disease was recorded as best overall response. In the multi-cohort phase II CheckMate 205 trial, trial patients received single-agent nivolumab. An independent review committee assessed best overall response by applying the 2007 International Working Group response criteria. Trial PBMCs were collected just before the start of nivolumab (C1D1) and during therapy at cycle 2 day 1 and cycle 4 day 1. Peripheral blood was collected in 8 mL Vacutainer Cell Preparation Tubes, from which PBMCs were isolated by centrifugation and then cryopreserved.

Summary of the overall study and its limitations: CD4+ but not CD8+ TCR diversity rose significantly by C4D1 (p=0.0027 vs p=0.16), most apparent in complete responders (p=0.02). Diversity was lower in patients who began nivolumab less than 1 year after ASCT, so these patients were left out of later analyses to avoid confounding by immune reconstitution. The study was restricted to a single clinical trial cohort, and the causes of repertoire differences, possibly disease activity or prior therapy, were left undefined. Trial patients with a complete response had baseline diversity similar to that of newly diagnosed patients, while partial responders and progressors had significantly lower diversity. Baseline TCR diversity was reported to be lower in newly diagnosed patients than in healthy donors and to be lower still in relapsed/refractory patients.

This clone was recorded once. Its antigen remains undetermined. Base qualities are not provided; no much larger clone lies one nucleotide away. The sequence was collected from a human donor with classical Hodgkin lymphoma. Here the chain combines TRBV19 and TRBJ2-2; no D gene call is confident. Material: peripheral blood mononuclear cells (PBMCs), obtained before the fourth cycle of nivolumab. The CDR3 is CASSITGELFF. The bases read TGTGCCAGTAGTATCACCGGGGAGCTGTTTTTT.